The 9 T cell receptor beta chains in this list originate from one sample, sequenced in a study of T-cell memory formation after mild COVID-19. TCRdb passed the 5' RACE reads through MiXCR, listing each CDR3 protein once. The data contain about 180,000 distinct CDR3 sequences, roughly 18% of them singletons. The sequenced material came from PBMCs or a T cell subset sorted from them (not recorded which). The receptors shown here come from a man aged 18 to 30 who had mild COVID-19 (a few samples of this study predate the infection). Cell type and time point are not known.

The V gene is TRBV12-3 or TRBV12-4, the J gene TRBJ2-1; D tentatively reads TRBD1 or TRBD2 (5 bases each). The CDR3 length is 15 residues. Between the trimmed V and J ends, which lost 5 bases and 6 bases, there was a span of 17 bases. CDR3 in DNA: TGTGCCAGCAGTGCCCCCCGATCGAGGGGCAATGAGCAGTTCTTC. This encodes CASSAPRSRGNEQFF.

The rearrangement joins TRBV3-1 to TRBJ1-5; tentatively, D is TRBD1 (6 bases). This CDR3 comprises 15 residues. V was trimmed by 3 bases and J by 5 bases, leaving 14 bases between them. Looked up from germline, CDR1 is LGHDT and CDR2 is YNNKEL (reference sequence). The CDR3 nucleotides read TGTGCCAGCAGCCACGGAGGGGGGGGGTATCAGCCCCAGCATTTT. It is translated as CASSHGGGGYQPQHF.

This clonotype was counted between two and nine times. The chain is built from TRBV12-3 or TRBV12-4 and TRBJ2-1; TRBD1 agrees at 8 bases. CDR3 length: 15 amino acids. Trimming took 6 bases from V and 5 from J; bases not matched to a gene: 9. CDR3 coding DNA: TGTGCCAGCAGCCCCGACTGGACAGGGAACAATGAGCAGTTCTTC. This encodes CASSPDWTGNNEQFF.

This clonotype was detected only a few times. This rearrangement joins TRBV12-3 or TRBV12-4 to TRBJ2-3; weak D call: TRBD2 (6 bases). V shed 2 bases and J shed 3 bases, with 12 bases lying between them. The CDR3 consists of 15 residues. As DNA, the CDR3 is TGTGCCAGCAGTTTAACTGCTCGGGGGACAGATACGCAGTATTTT. It translates to CASSLTARGTDTQYF.

V gene TRBV6-5 combines with J gene TRBJ1-2, with D perhaps matching TRBD1 (5 bases). The CDR3 contains 16 residues. V lost 0 bases to trimming and J lost 2 bases, with 13 bases between them. Germline assignment: CDR1 MNHEY and CDR2 SVGAGI. The CDR3 DNA is TGTGCCAGCAGTTACTCGACGGTGGGGACCAACTATGGCTACACCTTC. This encodes CASSYSTVGTNYGYTF.

This clonotype showed up just a few times. This chain joins TRBV5-5 and TRBJ2-6; TRBD1 matches 7 bases. Germline V gene lookup returns CDR1 SGHKS and CDR2 YYEKEE (reference sequence). V was pared by 4 bases and J by 0 bases, with 13 bases of the junction left unmatched. CDR3 size: 19 residues. CDR3 sequence reads: CASSTRDREYTSGANVLTF. In nucleotides, the CDR3 is TGTGCCAGCAGCACCCGGGACAGAGAATATACCTCTGGGGCCAACGTCCTGACTTTC.

The rearrangement links TRBV29-1 to TRBJ1-1, with D unresolved. Germline V gene lookup returns CDR1 SQVTM and CDR2 ANQGSEA. The CDR3 is made up of 13 amino acids. Trimming shortened V by 7 bases and J by 11 bases, and 23 bases separated the two germline ends. CDR3 sequence: CSAFTDRINTAFF. For the CDR3, the DNA is TGCAGCGCCTTCACGGACCGTATAAACACCGCTTTCTTT.

This clonotype was counted only a few times. The chain couples TRBV5-1 to TRBJ2-3; 7 bases line up with TRBD2. The CDR3 extends over 14 amino acids. V shed 3 bases and J 3 bases; nucleotides not matched to a gene: 4. In germline, CDR1 is SGHRS, CDR2 YFSETQ. Written as DNA, the CDR3 is TGCGCCAGCAGCTCCCAACTAGCGACAGATACGCAGTATTTT. Translating gives CASSSQLATDTQYF.

The chain has TRBV30 and TRBJ2-6; 8 bases match TRBD2. V gave up 1 base and J gave up 3 bases; unmatched junction bases: 2. CDR1 and CDR2 from the germline V gene are GTSNPN and SVGIG (reference sequence). The CDR3 runs 15 residues. The CDR3 is CAWSAGGGGANVLTF. For the CDR3, the DNA is TGTGCCTGGAGTGCCGGGGGGGGTGGGGCCAACGTCCTGACTTTC.